One sample yielded the 3 T cell receptor beta chains listed below, sequenced in a study of CD8 T cells in Susac syndrome. RNA, at about 0.5 to 1 ug, was reverse transcribed with random hexamers. TCRdb re-called the immunoSEQ multiplex PCR reads with MiXCR, one entry per CDR3 protein. Among about 200,000 distinct CDR3 sequences listed, 90% to 95% were seen once. The source material was CD4+ T cells from PBMCs. The receptors were gathered from a human donor with Susac syndrome.

The V call is TRBV4-1, the J call TRBJ2-3; 11 nucleotides line up with TRBD2. V shed 5 bases, J shed 4 bases, and the junction held 8 bases outside the gene matches. The CDR3 totals 16 residues. Germline V lookup: CDR1 MGHRA, CDR2 YSYEKL. The CDR3 sequence: CASSSETSGISDTQYF. The DNA of the CDR3 is TGCGCCAGCAGCTCCGAGACTAGCGGGATATCAGATACGCAGTATTTT.

V gene TRBV19 combines with J gene TRBJ2-2; TRBD2 aligns across 7 bases. The CDR3 totals 17 residues. V lost 3 bases, J lost 5 bases, and 12 bases stayed unmatched. CDR1 LNHDA and CDR2 SQIVND come from the germline V gene (reference sequence). The CDR3: CASSMIGLVPRTGELFF. The CDR3 nucleotides read TGTGCCAGTAGTATGATCGGACTAGTCCCGAGAACCGGGGAGCTGTTTTTT. The variable domain in full, with the rest retrieved from reference TRBV19 and TRBJ2-2, is DGGITQSPKYLFRKEGQNVTLSCEQNLNHDAMYWYRQDPGQGLRLIYYSQIVNDFQKGDIAEGYSVSREKKESFPLTVTSAQKNPTAFYLCASSMIGLVPRTGELFFGEGSRLTVL.

This sequence joins TRBV6-2 or TRBV6-3 and TRBJ1-1; D is unresolved. This CDR3 spans 11 amino acids. Germline assignment: CDR1 MNHEY and CDR2 SVGEGT. V lost 9 bases and J lost 4, with 9 bases in between. The CDR3 is CASGMGTEAFF. Written as DNA, the CDR3 is TGTGCCAGTGGGATGGGCACTGAAGCTTTCTTT.